A single sample gave rise to the 19 T cell receptor beta chains below, sequenced in a study of OX40 agonist ivuxolimab in advanced cancers. Libraries were prepared by immunoSEQ multiplex PCR; TCRdb keeps only in-frame clonotypes and omits some of them. The sample records about 78,000 clones, roughly 92% being singletons. Material: CD4+ or CD8+ T cells sorted from blood, obtained in a trial of the OX40 agonist ivuxolimab. These receptors were obtained from an adult with an advanced solid tumor such as melanoma, head and neck, liver or kidney cancer.

This clone was detected only a few times. This chain uses TRBV6-9 with TRBJ2-7, with 12 positions matching TRBD1. CDR1 and CDR2 from the germline V gene are MNHGY and SVAAGI. With 8 bases clipped from V and 3 bases from J, the junction kept 11 bases outside the gene matches. This CDR3 has 16 residues. The CDR3 DNA reads TGTGCCAGCCCTATCCTGGGGGACAGGGGGCTCTACGAGCAGTACTTC. Translated: CASPILGDRGLYEQYF.

V usage is TRBV2 and J usage is TRBJ2-3; a possible D gene is TRBD2 (5 bases). V was trimmed by 8 bases and J by 6 bases, leaving 12 bases between them. The germline CDR1 and CDR2 sequences are SNHLY and FYNNEI. The CDR3 runs to 12 residues. The CDR3 is CASRALADTQYF. The CDR3 bases are TGTGCCAGCCGGGCCCTAGCCGATACGCAGTATTTT.

Worth noting for this clone: At one end the junction does not follow the germline gene, possibly because of a read error. The V gene is TRBV29-1, the J gene TRBJ2-3, with D perhaps matching TRBD2 (5 bases). The CDR3 is 14 amino acids. CDR1 is SQVTM, CDR2 ANQGSEA, per germline. In DNA, the CDR3 is TGCACCGTTAAGGGCGGGCCTAGCACAGATACGCAGTATTTT. It translates to CTVKGGPSTDTQYF.

This chain connects TRBV19 to TRBJ1-5; perhaps TRBD1 as D (5 bases). Germline CDR1 is LNHDA and CDR2 is SQIVND (reference sequence). The CDR3 length is 15 residues. Trimming left V 1 base short and J 3 bases short, with 10 bases between. The CDR3 region is CASSIGRVTNQPQHF. The CDR3 DNA is TGTGCCAGTAGTATAGGCAGGGTAACCAATCAGCCCCAGCATTTT.

This clone was seen only once. J is TRBJ2-1 and V is TRBV5-4; D possibly corresponds to TRBD2 (5 bases). Germline assignment: CDR1 SGHNT and CDR2 YYREEE (reference sequence). The V end lost 4 bases, the J end lost 0 bases, and 17 bases lay between the germline ends. CDR3 length: 17 residues. The CDR3 loop reads CASSPSPEESSYNEQFF. The CDR3 DNA sequence: TGTGCCAGCAGCCCATCCCCGGAGGAGAGCTCCTACAATGAGCAGTTCTTC.

V is TRBV7-2 and J is TRBJ2-1, with a weak D call TRBD1 (5 bases). The CDR3 is made up of 14 amino acids. Trimming left V 2 bases short and J 7 bases short, with 12 bases between. Per germline, CDR1 SGHTA and CDR2 FQGNSA. The CDR3 nucleotides read TGTGCCAGCAGCTTACGTCAGGGATCGAATGAGCAGTTCTTC. It encodes CASSLRQGSNEQFF.

V is TRBV28 and J is TRBJ2-2; D is undetermined. The CDR3 is 15 residues long. Germline V gene data show CDR1 as MDHEN and CDR2 as SYDVKM. With 5 bases removed from V and 0 bases from J, the gap between germline ends came to 10 bases. The CDR3 loop is CASSHSAANTGELFF. CDR3 nucleotides: TGTGCCAGCAGTCACAGTGCTGCGAACACCGGGGAGCTGTTTTTT.

The V gene is TRBV11-2, the J gene TRBJ2-1; 8 positions match TRBD2. The CDR3 runs 15 residues. V was pared by 5 bases and J by 1 base, with 4 bases of the junction left unmatched. CDR1 and CDR2 from the germline V gene are SGHAT and FQNNGV. The CDR3 nucleotides read TGTGCCAGCAGCGCTTTAGCGGGGTCCTACAATGAGCAGTTCTTC. Translation: CASSALAGSYNEQFF.

This rearrangement joins TRBV6-5 to TRBJ2-7; no definite D call. V was pared by 4 bases and J by 2 bases, with 6 bases between. The CDR3 runs 12 residues. The germline V gene encodes CDR1 MNHEY and CDR2 SVGAGI. CDR3 coding DNA: TGTGCCAGCAGTTCGATGACCTACGAGCAGTACTTC. Its protein is CASSSMTYEQYF.

This clone was recorded only once. The chain couples TRBV15 to TRBJ1-2; 8 positions agree with TRBD1. With V trimmed by 8 bases and J by 2 bases, 4 bases remained unmatched. Germline V gene data show CDR1 as LNHNV and CDR2 as YYDKDF (reference sequence). The CDR3 loop spans 13 amino acids. As DNA, the CDR3 is TGTGCCACCGGACAGGGAATGAACTATGGCTACACCTTC. It is translated as CATGQGMNYGYTF.

Concerning this clone: At the DNA level, this CDR3 is encoded by other sequences in the same sample as well. This chain links TRBV6-6 with TRBJ1-2, with D unresolved. V was trimmed by 5 bases and J by 8 bases, leaving 9 bases between them. The CDR3 totals 11 residues. Germline lookup yields CDR1 MNHNY and CDR2 SVGAGI (reference sequence). The DNA of the CDR3 is TGTGCCAGCAGTCCGGGCGCCGGCTACACCTTC. Its protein is CASSPGAGYTF.

V gene TRBV6-6 combines with J gene TRBJ2-7; 7 bases map to TRBD1. Unmatched junction bases numbered 16, after V lost 6 bases and J lost 5 bases. Germline V gene lookup returns CDR1 MNHNY and CDR2 SVGAGI (reference sequence). The CDR3 extends over 16 amino acids. As DNA, the CDR3 is TGTGCCAGCAGCCCGGGGCTAGGGGGCGGGTCGAACGAGCAGTACTTC. Residues: CASSPGLGGGSNEQYF.

The CDR3 nucleotides read TGTGCCAGCAGTTACGGGACTGGCTACGAGCAGTACTTC. Translated, it gives CASSYGTGYEQYF. V usage is TRBV6-5 and J usage is TRBJ2-7; D perhaps matches TRBD2 (6 bases). The CDR3 has 13 residues. Trimming removed 2 bases at V and 3 bases at J, with 8 bases between. Germline CDR1 reads MNHEY; CDR2 reads SVGAGI.

J is TRBJ2-7 and V is TRBV5-1; D perhaps matches TRBD1 (6 bases). The germline CDR1 and CDR2 sequences are SGHRS and YFSETQ. Trimming pared 3 bases from V and 1 base from J, leaving 11 bases between. This CDR3 has 14 residues. CDR3 loop: CASSSTQGSYEQYF. The CDR3 nucleotides read TGCGCCAGCAGCTCAACACAGGGTTCCTACGAGCAGTACTTC.

The chain has TRBV10-3 and TRBJ1-5; 10 bases map to TRBD1. The ends lost 6 bases at V and 5 bases at J; junction bases unmatched: 7. The CDR3 is 15 amino acids. Germline-derived CDR1 and CDR2 are ENHRY and SYGVKD. The DNA for the CDR3 is TGTGCCATCAGCCAGGGACAGGGGAACTATCAGCCCCAGCATTTT. Protein product: CAISQGQGNYQPQHF.

V gene TRBV5-1 combines with J gene TRBJ2-1; TRBD2 might be the D (6 bases). The CDR3 is 13 residues long. The germline gives CDR1 SGHRS, CDR2 YFSETQ. Trimming cost V 0 bases and J 9 bases, with 10 bases left between them. CDR3 amino acids: CASSLVEGAEQFF. The CDR3 nucleotides read TGCGCCAGCAGCTTGGTGGAGGGCGCTGAGCAGTTCTTC.

This clone has just one count. V and J are TRBV28 and TRBJ1-1; D ambiguous. Germline values: CDR1 MDHEN, CDR2 SYDVKM. The CDR3 length is 14 residues. Trimming cost V 1 base and J 1 base, with 7 bases left between them. CDR3 residues: CASSLLAGNTEAFF. The CDR3 coding sequence is TGTGCCAGCAGTTTATTGGCCGGGAACACTGAAGCTTTCTTT.

This chain connects TRBV28 to TRBJ2-7; 10 positions agree with TRBD1. Trimming removed 6 bases from V and 6 bases from J; junction bases left unmatched: 5. CDR3 length equals 13 residues. From germline, CDR1 is MDHEN and CDR2 SYDVKM. CDR3 DNA: TGTGCCAGCAGCGGGGGGACAGGGGTCGAGCAGTACTTC. It codes for CASSGGTGVEQYF.

The chain carries TRBV7-2 and TRBJ2-1; TRBD2 agrees at 7 bases. CDR3 length: 15 residues. The trim removed 4 bases at V and 4 bases at J, leaving 7 bases unmatched. CDR1 is SGHTA, CDR2 FQGNSA, per germline. The CDR3, as DNA: TGTGCCAGCAGCTCCTCCGGGACTACGTACAATGAGCAGTTCTTC. Residues: CASSSSGTTYNEQFF.